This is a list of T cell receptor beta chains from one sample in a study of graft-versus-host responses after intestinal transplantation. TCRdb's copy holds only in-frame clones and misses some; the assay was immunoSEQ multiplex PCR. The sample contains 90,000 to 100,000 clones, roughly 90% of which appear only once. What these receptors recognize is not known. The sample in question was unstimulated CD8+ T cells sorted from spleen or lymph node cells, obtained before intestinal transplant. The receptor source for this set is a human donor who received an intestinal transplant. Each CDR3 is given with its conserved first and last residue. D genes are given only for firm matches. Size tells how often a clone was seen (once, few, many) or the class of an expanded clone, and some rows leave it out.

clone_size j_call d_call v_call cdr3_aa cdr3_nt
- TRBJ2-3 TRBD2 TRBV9 CASSVEGRGGDTQYF TGTGCCAGCAGCGTAGAAGGGAGGGGTGGGGATACGCAGTATTTT
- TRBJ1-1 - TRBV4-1 CASSQDSGLNTEAFF TGCGCCAGCAGCCAAGACTCAGGGTTGAACACTGAAGCTTTCTTT
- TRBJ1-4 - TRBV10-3 CAISAGTTTNEKLFF TGTGCCATCAGTGCCGGGACAACAACTAATGAAAAACTGTTTTTT
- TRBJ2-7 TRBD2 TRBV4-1 CASSKLAGEMREQYF TGCGCCAGCAGCAAGTTAGCGGGAGAAATGAGAGAGCAGTACTTC
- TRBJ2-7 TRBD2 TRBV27 CASSYSGSFYEQYF TGTGCCAGCAGTTATAGCGGGAGCTTCTACGAGCAGTACTTC
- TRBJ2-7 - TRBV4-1 CASSQVVGGEGASYEQYF TGCGCCAGCAGCCAAGTGGTAGGGGGGGAAGGGGCCTCCTACGAGCAGTACTTC
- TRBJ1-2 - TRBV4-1 CASSQERAATGYTF TGCGCCAGCAGCCAAGAGAGGGCGGCGACCGGCTACACCTTC
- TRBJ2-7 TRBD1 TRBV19 CASSGAGQGYEQYF TGTGCCAGTAGTGGTGCGGGACAGGGCTACGAGCAGTACTTC
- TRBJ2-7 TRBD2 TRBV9 CASSVGAGGYEQYF TGTGCCAGCAGCGTAGGAGCGGGGGGCTACGAGCAGTACTTC
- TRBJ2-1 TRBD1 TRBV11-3 CASSGRDSAYNEQFF TGTGCCAGCAGCGGCCGGGACAGTGCCTACAATGAGCAGTTCTTC
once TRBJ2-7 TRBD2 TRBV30 CAWSTGGAPSEQYF TGTGCCTGGAGCACGGGGGGGGCGCCTTCCGAGCAGTACTTC
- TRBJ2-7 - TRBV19 CASSPAAGFYEQYF TGTGCCAGTAGCCCCGCCGCGGGTTTCTACGAGCAGTACTTC
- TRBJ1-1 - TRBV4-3 CASSFSGAGTEAFF TGCGCCAGCAGCTTCTCAGGGGCCGGGACTGAAGCTTTCTTT
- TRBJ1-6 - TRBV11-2 CASTFENSPLHF TGTGCCAGCACCTTCGAGAATTCACCCCTCCACTTT
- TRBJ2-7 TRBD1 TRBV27 CASSSPLTGQTYEQYF TGTGCCAGCAGCTCCCCTCTTACGGGACAGACCTACGAGCAGTACTTC
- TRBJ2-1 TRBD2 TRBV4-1 CASSQDATSGVEVEQFF TGCGCCAGCAGCCAAGACGCGACTAGCGGGGTGGAGGTTGAGCAGTTCTTC
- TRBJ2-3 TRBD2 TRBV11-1 CASSFLRETPDTQYF TGTGCCAGCAGCTTTCTGCGGGAGACGCCAGATACGCAGTATTTT
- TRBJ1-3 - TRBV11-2 CASSPDRTGNTIYF TGTGCCAGCAGCCCTGACAGGACTGGAAACACCATATATTTT
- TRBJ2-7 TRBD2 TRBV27 CASSLLAGAYEQYF TGTGCCAGCAGTTTACTAGCGGGAGCCTACGAGCAGTACTTC
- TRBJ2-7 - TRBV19 CASSGDWPYEQYF TGTGCCAGTAGTGGGGACTGGCCCTACGAGCAGTACTTC
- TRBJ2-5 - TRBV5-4 CASSPDSMSYQETQYF TGTGCCAGCAGCCCAGACAGTATGTCGTACCAAGAGACCCAGTACTTC
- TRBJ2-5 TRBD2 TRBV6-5 CASSLSGGDQETQYF TGTGCCAGCAGCCTTAGCGGGGGGGATCAAGAGACCCAGTACTTC
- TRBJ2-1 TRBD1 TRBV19 CASSMAGQGRLF TGTGCCAGTAGTATGGCCGGACAGGGGCGGCTCTTC
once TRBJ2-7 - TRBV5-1 CASRFGHSSYEQYF TGCGCCAGCAGATTCGGACACAGCTCCTACGAGCAGTACTTC
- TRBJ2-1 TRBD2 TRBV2 CASRAASGGAIIEQFF TGTGCCAGCAGGGCCGCGAGCGGGGGGGCTATAATTGAGCAGTTCTTC
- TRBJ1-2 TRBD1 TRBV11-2 CASSSEGAAYGYTF TGTGCCAGCAGCTCCGAGGGGGCCGCCTATGGCTACACCTTC
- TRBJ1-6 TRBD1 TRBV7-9 CASSPHRGERSPLHF TGTGCCAGCAGCCCACACAGGGGGGAGAGGTCACCCCTCCACTTT
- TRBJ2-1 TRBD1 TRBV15 CATSEQRDRGRFEQFF TGTGCCACCAGCGAACAGAGGGACAGGGGGCGCTTTGAGCAGTTCTTC
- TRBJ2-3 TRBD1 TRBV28 CASSFLRTGSTTDTQYF TGTGCCAGCAGTTTCCTCAGGACAGGGTCAACCACAGATACGCAGTATTTT
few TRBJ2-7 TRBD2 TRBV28 CASSDPGGEGQSSYEQYF TGTGCCAGCAGTGACCCCGGGGGGGAAGGCCAGAGCTCCTACGAGCAGTACTTC
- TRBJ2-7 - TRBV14 CASSLQGSEQYF TGTGCCAGCAGTTTACAGGGCTCCGAGCAGTACTTC